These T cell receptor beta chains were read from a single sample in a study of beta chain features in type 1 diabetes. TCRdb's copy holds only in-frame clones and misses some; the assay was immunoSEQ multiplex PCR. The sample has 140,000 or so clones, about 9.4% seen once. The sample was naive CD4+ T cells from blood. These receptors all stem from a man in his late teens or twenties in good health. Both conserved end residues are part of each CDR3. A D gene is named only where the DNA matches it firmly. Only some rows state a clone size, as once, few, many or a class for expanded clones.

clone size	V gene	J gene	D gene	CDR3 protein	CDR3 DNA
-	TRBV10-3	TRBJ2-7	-	CAISPRAVTYEQYF	TGTGCCATCAGTCCCCGTGCAGTGACCTACGAGCAGTACTTC
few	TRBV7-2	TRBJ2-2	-	CASSRGTLNTGELFF	TGTGCCAGCAGCCGCGGGACTCTGAACACCGGGGAGCTGTTTTTT
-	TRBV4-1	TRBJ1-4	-	CASSLHRTREKLFF	TGCGCCAGCAGCCTCCATCGTACTCGTGAAAAACTGTTTTTT
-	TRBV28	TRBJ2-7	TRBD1	CASRKDRWGLEQYF	TGTGCCAGCAGAAAGGACAGGTGGGGGCTCGAGCAGTACTTC
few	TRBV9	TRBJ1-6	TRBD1	CASSLAGTGYNSPLHF	TGTGCCAGCAGCCTAGCGGGGACAGGGTATAATTCACCCCTCCACTTT
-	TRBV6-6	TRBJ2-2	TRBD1	CASRDRGDTGELFF	TGTGCCAGCAGGGACAGGGGGGACACCGGGGAGCTGTTTTTT
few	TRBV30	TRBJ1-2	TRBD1	CAWIHRGEHYGYTF	TGTGCCTGGATTCACAGGGGGGAACACTATGGCTACACCTTC
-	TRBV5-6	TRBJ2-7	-	CASSPRRAAEQYF	TGTGCCAGCAGCCCCAGGAGGGCCGCCGAGCAGTACTTC
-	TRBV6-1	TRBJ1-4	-	CATGGQSLGEKLFF	TGTGCCACCGGTGGACAGTCGCTAGGGGAAAAACTGTTTTTT
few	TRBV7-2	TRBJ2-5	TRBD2	CASSRNGGDQETQYF	TGTGCCAGCAGCAGGAACGGGGGGGACCAAGAGACCCAGTACTTC
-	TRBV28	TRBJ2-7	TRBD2	CASSSPGTRNEQYF	TGTGCCAGCAGTTCTCCCGGGACTAGGAACGAGCAGTACTTC
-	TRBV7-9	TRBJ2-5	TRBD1	CASNGQAQETQYF	TGTGCCAGCAACGGACAGGCCCAAGAGACCCAGTACTTC
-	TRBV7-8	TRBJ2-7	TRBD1	CASSQDRMNEQYF	TGTGCCAGCAGCCAGGACAGGATGAACGAGCAGTACTTC
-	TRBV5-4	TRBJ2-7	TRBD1	CASSPRTGSSYEQYF	TGTGCCAGCAGCCCGCGGACAGGGAGCTCCTACGAGCAGTACTTC
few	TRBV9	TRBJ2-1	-	CASSVVRMDSINEQFF	TGTGCCAGCAGCGTAGTTAGAATGGACTCTATTAATGAGCAGTTCTTC
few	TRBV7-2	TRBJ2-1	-	CASSLAPPDEQFF	TGTGCCAGCAGCTTAGCCCCACCGGATGAGCAGTTCTTC
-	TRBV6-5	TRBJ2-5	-	CASSQSGETQYF	TGTGCCAGCAGTCAATCGGGGGAGACCCAGTACTTC
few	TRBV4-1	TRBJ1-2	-	CASSYERNYGYTF	TGCGCCAGCAGCTACGAGCGTAACTATGGCTACACCTTC
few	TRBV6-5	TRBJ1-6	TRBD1	CATGTGPSPLHF	TGTGCCACGGGGACAGGTCCCTCACCCCTCCACTTT
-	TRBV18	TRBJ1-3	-	CASSQGSGNTIYF	TGTGCCAGCTCCCAGGGCTCTGGAAACACCATATATTTT
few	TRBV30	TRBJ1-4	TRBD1	CAWSVSTGYNEKLFF	TGTGCCTGGAGTGTCTCGACAGGGTATAATGAAAAACTGTTTTTT
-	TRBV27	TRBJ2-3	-	CASTRGGTDTQYF	TGTGCCAGCACGCGGGGAGGCACAGATACGCAGTATTTT
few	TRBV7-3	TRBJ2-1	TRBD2	CASRGTSGDSYNEQFF	TGTGCCAGCAGGGGGACTAGCGGGGACTCCTACAATGAGCAGTTCTTC
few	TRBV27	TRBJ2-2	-	CASRRRDTGELFF	TGTGCCAGCAGGAGGCGGGACACCGGGGAGCTGTTTTTT
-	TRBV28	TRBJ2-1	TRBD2	CASSGGSVDEQFF	TGTGCCAGCTCGGGGGGGTCGGTCGATGAGCAGTTCTTC
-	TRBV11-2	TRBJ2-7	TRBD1	CASSLPGTGVYEQYF	TGTGCCAGCAGCTTGCCCGGGACAGGGGTCTACGAGCAGTACTTC
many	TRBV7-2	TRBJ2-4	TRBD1	CASSSGQVPIQYF	TGTGCCAGCAGCTCGGGACAGGTCCCCATTCAGTACTTC
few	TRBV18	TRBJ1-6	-	CASSPGGSSYNSPLHF	TGTGCCAGCTCACCAGGGGGGAGCTCCTATAATTCACCCCTCCACTTT
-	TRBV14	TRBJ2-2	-	CASSQGLQGLATGELFF	TGTGCCAGCAGCCAAGGCTTACAGGGTTTGGCCACCGGGGAGCTGTTTTTT
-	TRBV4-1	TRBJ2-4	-	CASSPRMAGGIQYF	TGCGCCAGCAGCCCGAGAATGGCAGGGGGGATTCAGTACTTC
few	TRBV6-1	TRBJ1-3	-	CASSLGQTSGNTIYF	TGTGCCAGCAGCCTTGGACAGACCTCTGGAAACACCATATATTTT
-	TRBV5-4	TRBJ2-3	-	CASSSGLRTDTQYF	TGTGCCAGCAGCTCCGGACTCCGCACAGATACGCAGTATTTT
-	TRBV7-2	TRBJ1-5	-	CASSLAEGVSNQPQHF	TGTGCCAGCAGCTTAGCAGAGGGAGTGAGCAATCAGCCCCAGCATTTT
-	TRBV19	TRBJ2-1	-	CASSTRFGEQFF	TGTGCCAGTAGCACTCGGTTCGGGGAGCAGTTCTTC
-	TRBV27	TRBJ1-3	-	CASSTLSGNTIYF	TGTGCCAGCAGTACTCTCTCTGGAAACACCATATATTTT
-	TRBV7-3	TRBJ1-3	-	CASSFQAGSSGNTIYF	TGTGCCAGCAGCTTCCAGGCGGGGAGCTCTGGAAACACCATATATTTT
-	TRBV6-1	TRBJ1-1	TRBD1	CASSGVVGQGGTEAFF	TGTGCCAGCAGTGGAGTTGTCGGACAGGGAGGCACTGAAGCTTTCTTT
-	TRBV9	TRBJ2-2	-	CASSVVGQSTGELFF	TGTGCCAGCAGCGTAGTTGGACAGTCCACCGGGGAGCTGTTTTTT
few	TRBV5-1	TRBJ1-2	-	CASSLEQGEGYTF	TGCGCCAGCAGCTTGGAACAGGGAGAAGGCTACACCTTC
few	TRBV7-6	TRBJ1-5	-	CASSMEGYQPQHF	TGTGCCAGCAGCATGGAGGGGTATCAGCCCCAGCATTTT
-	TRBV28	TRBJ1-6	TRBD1	CASISGQGGPPLHF	TGTGCCAGCATTTCGGGACAGGGGGGTCCACCCCTCCACTTT
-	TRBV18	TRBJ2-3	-	CASSPEAYPSTDTQYF	TGTGCCAGCTCACCGGAGGCTTATCCTAGCACAGATACGCAGTATTTT
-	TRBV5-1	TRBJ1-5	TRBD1	CASSSTGGSGQPQHF	TGCGCCAGCAGCTCAACAGGGGGCTCTGGTCAGCCCCAGCATTTT
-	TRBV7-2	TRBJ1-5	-	CASSLDSGQPQHF	TGTGCCAGCAGCTTAGATTCTGGCCAGCCCCAGCATTTT
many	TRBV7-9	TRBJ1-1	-	CASRLRDFGAFF	TGTGCCAGCAGGTTAAGGGACTTTGGAGCTTTCTTT
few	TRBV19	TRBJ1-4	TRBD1	CASKGTATNEKLFF	TGTGCCAGTAAGGGGACAGCAACTAATGAAAAACTGTTTTTT
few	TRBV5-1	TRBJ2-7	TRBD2	CASSLAGTSASYEQYF	TGCGCCAGCAGCTTGGCGGGGACTAGCGCTTCCTACGAGCAGTACTTC
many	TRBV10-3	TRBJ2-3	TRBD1	CAISGWDRGQDTQYF	TGTGCCATCAGTGGATGGGACAGGGGTCAAGATACGCAGTATTTT
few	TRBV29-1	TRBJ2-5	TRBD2	CSVGQTSGLQETQYF	TGCAGCGTTGGTCAGACTAGCGGTCTTCAAGAGACCCAGTACTTC
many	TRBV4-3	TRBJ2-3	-	CASSRTGSDTQYF	TGCGCCAGCAGCAGAACAGGGTCAGATACGCAGTATTTT
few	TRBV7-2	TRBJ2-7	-	CASRAQGEVEYF	TGTGCCAGCAGAGCACAGGGTGAAGTTGAGTACTTC
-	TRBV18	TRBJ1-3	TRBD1	CASSPDRASGNTIYF	TGTGCCAGCTCACCAGACAGGGCGTCTGGAAACACCATATATTTT
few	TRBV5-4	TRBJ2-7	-	CASSLEPVREQYF	TGTGCCAGCAGCTTGGAGCCCGTGCGGGAGCAGTACTTC
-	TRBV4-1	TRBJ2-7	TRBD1	CASSQEQGIGEQYF	TGCGCCAGCAGCCAGGAACAGGGGATCGGGGAGCAGTACTTC
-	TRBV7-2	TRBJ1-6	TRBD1	CASSLDGRGNSPLHF	TGTGCCAGCAGCTTAGACGGCAGGGGGAATTCACCCCTCCACTTT
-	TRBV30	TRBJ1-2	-	CAWSLRAGNYGYTF	TGTGCCTGGAGTCTAAGGGCGGGGAACTATGGCTACACCTTC
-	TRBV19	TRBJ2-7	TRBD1	CASSIGQGASYEQYF	TGTGCCAGTAGTATAGGACAGGGGGCGTCCTACGAGCAGTACTTC